This record covers a single TCR beta chain. Its antigen is unidentified. These data originate in a study of Ad26.COV2.S vaccination and SARS-CoV-2 variants. Study in general: The trial was COV1001 and the donor's arm was Ad26.COV2.S. The study, taken as a whole, reports: Measurement of non-spike TCR breadth gave similar results in vaccine and placebo recipients.

Treatment meaning: around 19 received Ad26.COV2.S at low or high dose, single or two shots; roughly five received placebo; per-sample allocation not given. Material that was analyzed had been drawn on day 63 after the first vaccine or placebo injection. CDR1 is LGHNA, CDR2 YNFKEQ, per germline. With 0 bases removed from V and 3 bases from J, the gap between germline ends came to 7 bases. The CDR3 covers 14 residues. The data were produced by immunoSEQ multiplex PCR, yet TCRdb's version contains in-frame clones alone and is incomplete. The table records some 640,000 clones, roughly 90% of them present only once.

The source material was peripheral blood, sampled in a trial of Ad26.COV2.S vaccine versus placebo. The V and J genes are TRBV4-2 and TRBJ2-3; no clear D gene. The clonotype comes from a person aged 18-60 years who received the Ad26.COV2.S COVID-19 vaccine or a placebo. The CDR3 loop is CASSQDEVTDTQYF. The CDR3, as DNA: TGTGCCAGCAGCCAAGACGAGGTAACAGATACGCAGTATTTT.